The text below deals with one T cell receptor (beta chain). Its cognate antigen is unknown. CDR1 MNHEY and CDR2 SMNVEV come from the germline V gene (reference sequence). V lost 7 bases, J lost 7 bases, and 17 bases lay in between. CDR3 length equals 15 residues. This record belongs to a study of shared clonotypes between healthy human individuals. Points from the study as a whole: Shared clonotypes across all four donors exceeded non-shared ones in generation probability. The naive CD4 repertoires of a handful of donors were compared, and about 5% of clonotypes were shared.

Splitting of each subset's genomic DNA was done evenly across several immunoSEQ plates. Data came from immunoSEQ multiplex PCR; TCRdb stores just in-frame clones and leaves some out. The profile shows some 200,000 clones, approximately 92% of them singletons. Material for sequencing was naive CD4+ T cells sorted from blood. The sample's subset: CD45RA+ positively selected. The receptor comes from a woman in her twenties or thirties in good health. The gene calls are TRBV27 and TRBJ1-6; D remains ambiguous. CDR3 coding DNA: TGTGCCAGCACCCACCCGGGGTTGAGGAATTCACCCCTCCACTTT. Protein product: CASTHPGLRNSPLHF.